The rows below give T cell receptor beta chains drawn from one sample of a study of regulatory T cells in long-lasting Graves disease. TCRdb reprocessed the multiplex PCR reads via MiXCR and lists one record per CDR3 protein. The sample includes approximately 390,000 distinct CDR3 sequences, about a sixth of them seen just once. This sample also belongs to another study, concerning T cells in Graves' hyperthyroidism and ophthalmopathy.

Sample: peripheral blood mononuclear cells (PBMCs), taken at new diagnosis, from a patient treated with antithyroid drugs. The receptors derive from a woman younger than 30 with Graves disease. Both conserved end residues are part of each CDR3. A D gene is named only where the DNA matches it firmly. Clone size is stated in some rows and not others, as once, few, many or a class when expanded.

. many TRBJ2-1 TRBV20-1 CSATGRLNNEQFF TGCAGTGCTACCGGGAGACTAAACAATGAGCAGTTCTTC
TRBD1 many TRBJ2-3 TRBV30 CAWSGGQVLTDTQYF TGTGCCTGGAGCGGCGGACAGGTCCTCACAGATACGCAGTATTTT
TRBD2 many TRBJ2-1 TRBV5-4 CASSQDGGTSGNNEQFF TGCGCCAGCAGCCAAGATGGGGGGACTAGCGGGAACAATGAGCAGTTCTTC
. many TRBJ1-2 TRBV2 CASSDGGGYTF TGTGCCAGCAGTGATGGGGGTGGCTACACCTTC
. . TRBJ2-7 TRBV4-1 CASSQHREETGTYEQYF TGCGCCAGCAGCCAGCACAGGGAGGAGACAGGGACCTACGAGCAGTACTTC
TRBD2 many TRBJ2-1 TRBV20-1 CSASRGLAGDEQFF TGCAGTGCTAGTCGGGGACTAGCGGGGGATGAGCAGTTCTTC
. many TRBJ2-5 TRBV6-2/TRBV6-3 CASKERVLETQYF TGTGCCAGCAAGGAGCGTGTATTGGAGACCCAGTACTTC
. many TRBJ2-5 TRBV29-1 CSVGVGGSRETQYF TGCAGCGTTGGGGTCGGGGGTTCTCGAGAGACCCAGTACTTC
TRBD1 many TRBJ2-7 TRBV11-2 CASSLLQGGGYEQYF TGTGCCAGCAGCTTACTACAGGGGGGAGGCTACGAGCAGTACTTC
. few TRBJ1-1 TRBV20-1 CSARGRRGGHSEAFF TGCAGTGCTAGGGGACGGCGGGGGGGGCATAGTGAAGCTTTCTTT
TRBD2 many TRBJ2-2 TRBV12-3/TRBV12-4 CASSLRSGGAGELFF TGTGCCAGCAGTTTAAGGAGCGGGGGAGCCGGGGAGCTGTTTTTT
TRBD2 few TRBJ2-1 TRBV20-1 CSARAASGTPNEQFF TGCAGTGCTAGAGCCGCTAGCGGGACACCAAATGAGCAGTTCTTC
TRBD2 . TRBJ2-3 TRBV9 CASSSSGGATDTQYF TGTGCCAGCAGCTCTAGCGGGGGGGCCACAGATACGCAGTATTTT
. many TRBJ2-5 TRBV20-1 CSARDGLIQETQYF TGCAGTGCTAGGGACGGACTGATCCAAGAGACCCAGTACTTC
TRBD2 few TRBJ2-7 TRBV12-3/TRBV12-4 CASRPGRASGAYEQYF TGTGCCAGCAGGCCTGGTCGTGCTAGCGGAGCTTACGAGCAGTACTTC
TRBD2 . TRBJ2-1 TRBV19 CASSIMSSGGGGEQFF TGTGCCAGTAGTATCATGTCTAGCGGGGGTGGCGGTGAGCAGTTCTTC
TRBD1 many TRBJ1-1 TRBV18 CASSPQTGWLAEAFF TGTGCCAGCTCACCTCAGACAGGGTGGTTAGCTGAAGCTTTCTTT
TRBD2 many TRBJ2-1 TRBV11-3 CASSPKAGVSNEQFF TGTGCCAGCAGCCCTAAAGCGGGAGTATCAAATGAGCAGTTCTTC
. few TRBJ2-7 TRBV30 CAWRAWGFASYEQYF TGTGCCTGGAGAGCCTGGGGCTTTGCGTCCTACGAGCAGTACTTC
. many TRBJ1-1 TRBV13 CASSLGGSTFSEAFF TGTGCCAGCAGCTTAGGCGGGAGCACGTTTTCTGAAGCTTTCTTT
TRBD2 . TRBJ2-1 TRBV12-3/TRBV12-4 CASRASGSSNEQFF TGTGCCAGCAGGGCTAGCGGGAGCAGCAATGAGCAGTTCTTC
TRBD2 . TRBJ2-3 TRBV19 CASSIWRDNIWTSGSTDTQYF TGTGCCAGTAGTATATGGCGGGACAATATTTGGACTAGCGGGAGCACAGATACGCAGTATTTT
TRBD1 . TRBJ2-1 TRBV6-1 CASSPFDRVNNEQFF TGTGCCAGCAGTCCGTTTGACAGGGTGAACAATGAGCAGTTCTTC